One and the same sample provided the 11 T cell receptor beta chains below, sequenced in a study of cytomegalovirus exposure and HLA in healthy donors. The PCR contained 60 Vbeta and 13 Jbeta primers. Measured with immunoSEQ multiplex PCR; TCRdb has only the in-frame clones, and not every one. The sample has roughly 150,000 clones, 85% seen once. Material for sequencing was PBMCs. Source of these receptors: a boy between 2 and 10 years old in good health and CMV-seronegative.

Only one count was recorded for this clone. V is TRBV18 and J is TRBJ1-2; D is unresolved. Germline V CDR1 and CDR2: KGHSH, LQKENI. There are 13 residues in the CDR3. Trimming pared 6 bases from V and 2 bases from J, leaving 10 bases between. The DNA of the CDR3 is TGTGCCAGCTCGGAGTCGGAAAACTATGGCTACACCTTC. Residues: CASSESENYGYTF.

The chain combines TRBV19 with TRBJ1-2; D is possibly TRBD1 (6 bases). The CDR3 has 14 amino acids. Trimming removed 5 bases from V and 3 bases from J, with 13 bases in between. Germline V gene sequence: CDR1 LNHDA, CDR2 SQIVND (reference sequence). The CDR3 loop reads CASSPSGAYYGYTF. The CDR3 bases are TGTGCCAGTAGTCCATCAGGGGCTTACTATGGCTACACCTTC.

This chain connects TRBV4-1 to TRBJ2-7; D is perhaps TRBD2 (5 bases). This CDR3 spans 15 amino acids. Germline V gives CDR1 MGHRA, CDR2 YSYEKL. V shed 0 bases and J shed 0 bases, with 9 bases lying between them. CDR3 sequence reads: CASSQETGSSYEQYV. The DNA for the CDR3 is TGCGCCAGCAGCCAAGAGACGGGGAGCTCCTACGAGCAGTACGTC.

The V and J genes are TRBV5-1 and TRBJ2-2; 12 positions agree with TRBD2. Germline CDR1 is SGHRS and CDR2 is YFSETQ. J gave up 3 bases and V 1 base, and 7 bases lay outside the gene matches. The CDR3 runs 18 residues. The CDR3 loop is CASSLSPSGRADTGELFF. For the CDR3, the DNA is TGCGCCAGCAGCTTGTCTCCTAGCGGGAGGGCCGACACCGGGGAGCTGTTTTTT.

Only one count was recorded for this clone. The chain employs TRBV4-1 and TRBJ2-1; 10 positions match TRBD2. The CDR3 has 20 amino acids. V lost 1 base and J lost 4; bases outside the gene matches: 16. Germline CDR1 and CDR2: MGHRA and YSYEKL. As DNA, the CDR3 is TGCGCCAGCAGCCAAGTAGGGCTAGCGGGGGACCCGCGGAGATACAATGAGCAGTTCTTC. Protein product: CASSQVGLAGDPRRYNEQFF.

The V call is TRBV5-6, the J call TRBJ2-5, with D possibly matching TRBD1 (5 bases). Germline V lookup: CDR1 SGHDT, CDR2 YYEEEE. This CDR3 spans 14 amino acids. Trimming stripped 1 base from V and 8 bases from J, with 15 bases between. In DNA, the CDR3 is TGTGCCAGCAGCTTGCCGGGTCCAGGGTCAACCCAGTACTTC. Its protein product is CASSLPGPGSTQYF.

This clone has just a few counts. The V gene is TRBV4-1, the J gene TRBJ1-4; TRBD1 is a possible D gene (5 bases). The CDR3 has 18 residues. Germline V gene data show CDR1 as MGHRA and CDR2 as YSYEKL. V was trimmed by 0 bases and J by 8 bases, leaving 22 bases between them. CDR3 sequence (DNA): TGCGCCAGCAGCCAAGACCGCCTTGGGAGGGTCCGGACAGAAAAACTGTTTTTT. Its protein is CASSQDRLGRVRTEKLFF.

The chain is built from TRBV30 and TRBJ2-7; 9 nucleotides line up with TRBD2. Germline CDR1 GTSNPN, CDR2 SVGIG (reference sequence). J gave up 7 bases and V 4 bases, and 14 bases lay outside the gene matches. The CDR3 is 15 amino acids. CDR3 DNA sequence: TGTGCCTGGACCGTCCTCACTAGCGGGCCTCGGGAGCAGTACTTC. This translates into CAWTVLTSGPREQYF.

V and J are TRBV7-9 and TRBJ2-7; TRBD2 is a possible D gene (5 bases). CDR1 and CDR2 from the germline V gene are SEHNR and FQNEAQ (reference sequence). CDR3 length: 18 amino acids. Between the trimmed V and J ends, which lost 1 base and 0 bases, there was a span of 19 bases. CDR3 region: CASSLDGSWGWSSYEQYF. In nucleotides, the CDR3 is TGTGCCAGCAGCTTAGATGGGAGTTGGGGTTGGAGCTCCTACGAGCAGTACTTC.

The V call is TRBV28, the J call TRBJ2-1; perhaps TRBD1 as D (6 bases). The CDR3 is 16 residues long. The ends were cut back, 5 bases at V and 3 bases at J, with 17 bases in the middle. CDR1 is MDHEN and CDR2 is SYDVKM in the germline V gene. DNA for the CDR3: TGTGCCAGCAGTAAGATGACAGGTACGATCTACAATGAGCAGTTCTTC. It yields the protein CASSKMTGTIYNEQFF. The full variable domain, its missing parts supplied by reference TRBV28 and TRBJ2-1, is DVKVTQSSRYLVKRTGEKVFLECVQDMDHENMFWYRQDPGLGLRLIYFSYDVKMKEKGDIPEGYSVSREKKERFSLILESASTNQTSMYLCASSKMTGTIYNEQFFGPGTRLTVL.

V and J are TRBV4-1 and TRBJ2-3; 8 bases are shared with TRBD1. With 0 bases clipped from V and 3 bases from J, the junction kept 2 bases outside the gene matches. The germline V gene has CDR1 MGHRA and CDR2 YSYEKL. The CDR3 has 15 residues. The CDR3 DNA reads TGCGCCAGCAGCCAAGACACAGGGGGGACAGATACGCAGTATTTT. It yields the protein CASSQDTGGTDTQYF.